This TCR beta chain derives from a study of Graves' ophthalmopathy and Graves' hyperthyroidism. Study-level findings and limits: Among thyroid clonotypes expanded above 0.001 frequency, most also appeared in blood.

This CDR3 region has 13 residues. Trimming shortened V by 4 bases and J by 4 bases, and 10 bases separated the two germline ends. The V gene's germline CDR1 is SQVTM and CDR2 ANQGSEA. It was from 10 ml of fresh peripheral blood that the PBMCs came. The sample holds many counts of this clonotype. Antigen: not known. Amplification from RNA transcripts yielded the TCR beta CDR3 regions. First-round RT-PCR relied on HTBI primers, and a second-round multiplex PCR came next. TCRdb recomputed calls from the multiplex PCR reads with MiXCR, one row per CDR3 protein. The table has 740,000 or so distinct CDR3 sequences, 35% to 50% seen once; the top ten hold 40% to 45%.

This receptor was obtained from an adult man with Graves' ophthalmopathy. The specimen sequenced was peripheral blood. The rearrangement uses TRBV29-1 and TRBJ1-4; D is unresolved. CDR3 residues: CSVVNRNNEKLFF. The CDR3 nucleotides read TGCAGCGTTGTGAACAGAAATAATGAAAAACTGTTTTTT.